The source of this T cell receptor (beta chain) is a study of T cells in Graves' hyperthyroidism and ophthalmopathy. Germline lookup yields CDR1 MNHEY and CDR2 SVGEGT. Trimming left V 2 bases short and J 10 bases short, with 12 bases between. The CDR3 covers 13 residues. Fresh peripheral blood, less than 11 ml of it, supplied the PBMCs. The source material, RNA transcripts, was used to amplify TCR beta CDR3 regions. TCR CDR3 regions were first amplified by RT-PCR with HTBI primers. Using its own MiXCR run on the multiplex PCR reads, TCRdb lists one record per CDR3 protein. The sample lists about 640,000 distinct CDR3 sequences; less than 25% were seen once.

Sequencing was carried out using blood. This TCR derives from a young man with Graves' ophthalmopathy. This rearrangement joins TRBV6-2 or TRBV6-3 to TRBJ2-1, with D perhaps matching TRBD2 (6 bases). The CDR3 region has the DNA TGTGCCAGCAGTTACGTCGGGGCGGGGGAGCAGTTCTTC. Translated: CASSYVGAGEQFF.